This is a list of T cell receptor beta chains from one sample in a study of blood T cell repertoires in COVID-19. Produced via immunoSEQ multiplex PCR; TCRdb's table is partial and in-frame only. This sample carries some 110,000 clones, approximately 86% of them seen once, and the ten largest clones take 4.5%. The sample consisted of peripheral blood. The receptor source for this set is a man aged 35-49 years with acute or convalescent COVID-19. Both conserved end residues are part of each CDR3. The D gene is left open where the match is weak. The size entry is marked missing in some rows and otherwise reads once, few, many or a size class.

j_call	clone_size	v_call	d_call	cdr3_aa	cdr3_nt
TRBJ1-1	.	TRBV5-5	.	CASSLRYSEAFF	TGTGCCAGCAGCTTGCGGTACAGTGAAGCTTTCTTT
TRBJ2-7	.	TRBV12-3/TRBV12-4	TRBD2	CATMGGSSYEQYF	TGTGCCACCATGGGGGGGAGTTCCTACGAGCAGTACTTC
TRBJ2-7	.	TRBV6-6	TRBD2	CASILAGGSYEQYF	TGTGCCAGCATTCTAGCGGGGGGCTCCTACGAGCAGTACTTC
TRBJ1-2	once	TRBV14	.	CASSPYLGGNYGYTF	TGTGCCAGCAGCCCCTACCTAGGTGGGAACTATGGCTACACCTTC
TRBJ2-2	.	TRBV14	TRBD1	CASSQPGQGSVGELFF	TGTGCCAGCAGCCAACCGGGACAGGGTTCAGTCGGGGAGCTGTTTTTT
TRBJ2-1	.	TRBV5-6	TRBD1	CASSRRQGGVYNEQFF	TGTGCCAGCAGCAGGCGACAGGGTGGGGTCTACAATGAGCAGTTCTTC
TRBJ1-3	.	TRBV5-1	.	CATSQGSSGNTIYF	TGCGCCACTTCTCAGGGTAGCTCTGGAAACACCATATATTTT
TRBJ2-1	.	TRBV6-5	TRBD2	CASRGTSGTYNEQFF	TGTGCCAGCAGAGGGACTAGCGGGACCTACAATGAGCAGTTCTTC
TRBJ2-7	.	TRBV5-6	.	CASSLPGESYEQYF	TGTGCCAGCAGCTTGCCAGGGGAGAGCTACGAGCAGTACTTC
TRBJ1-2	once	TRBV10-3	.	CAILIPNYGYTF	TGTGCCATCCTAATACCTAACTATGGCTACACCTTC
TRBJ2-7	.	TRBV24-1	TRBD1	CATSPGTGASYEQYF	TGTGCCACCAGCCCTGGGACAGGGGCCTCCTACGAGCAGTACTTC
TRBJ2-1	.	TRBV5-1	.	CASSLEGTATYNEQFF	TGCGCCAGCAGCCTGGAAGGGACTGCAACCTACAATGAGCAGTTCTTC
TRBJ1-1	.	TRBV30	.	CAAEADTEAFF	TGTGCCGCCGAGGCAGACACTGAAGCTTTCTTT
TRBJ1-6	.	TRBV21-1	.	CASSTGTENNSPLHF	TGTGCCAGCAGCACCGGGACAGAGAATAATTCACCCCTCCACTTT
TRBJ2-1	.	TRBV7-8	TRBD1	CASSLRGQGGYNEQFF	TGTGCCAGCAGCTTACGAGGACAGGGGGGCTACAATGAGCAGTTCTTC
TRBJ2-2	.	TRBV21-1	.	CASSTTSGTRNTGELFF	TGTGCCAGCAGCACTACAAGCGGGACGCGGAACACCGGGGAGCTGTTTTTT
TRBJ2-6	.	TRBV19	TRBD1	CASSIAGTGVPGANVLTF	TGTGCCAGTAGTATAGCCGGGACAGGGGTACCTGGGGCCAACGTCCTGACTTTC
TRBJ1-4	.	TRBV30	TRBD1	CAWTGQDATNEKLFF	TGTGCCTGGACCGGACAGGACGCAACTAATGAAAAACTGTTTTTT
TRBJ2-7	.	TRBV6-1	.	CASSETIASEQYF	TGTGCCAGCAGTGAAACCATAGCTTCCGAGCAGTACTTC
TRBJ2-7	.	TRBV29-1	TRBD1	CSVRTGGEQYF	TGCAGCGTGCGGACAGGGGGCGAGCAGTACTTC
TRBJ1-2	.	TRBV18	.	CASSPRRNNYGYTF	TGTGCCAGCTCACCACGTCGTAATAACTATGGCTACACCTTC
TRBJ2-7	.	TRBV3-1/TRBV3-2	TRBD1	CASSQRDRGYEQYF	TGTGCCAGCAGCCAACGGGACAGGGGTTACGAGCAGTACTTC
TRBJ2-1	.	TRBV25-1	TRBD1	CASSEYQGADEQFF	TGTGCCAGCAGTGAATATCAGGGGGCGGATGAGCAGTTCTTC
TRBJ1-2	once	TRBV27	TRBD1	CASSLAGGYGYTF	TGTGCCAGCAGTTTAGCAGGGGGTTATGGCTACACCTTC
TRBJ2-1	.	TRBV6-5	TRBD1	CASSRTGYNEQFF	TGTGCCAGCAGTCGGACAGGTTACAATGAGCAGTTCTTC
TRBJ2-1	.	TRBV6-5	TRBD2	CASSYDERGINEQFF	TGTGCCAGCAGTTACGACGAGCGGGGGATAAATGAGCAGTTCTTC
TRBJ2-7	.	TRBV30	.	CAWSVRGVSPYEQYF	TGTGCCTGGAGTGTACGAGGAGTTTCCCCCTACGAGCAGTACTTC
TRBJ1-6	once	TRBV4-3	.	CASSQDRVSSYNSPLHF	TGCGCCAGCAGCCAAGATCGAGTTAGCTCCTATAATTCACCCCTCCACTTT
TRBJ1-6	few	TRBV5-4	TRBD1	CASSPGTGFPPLHF	TGTGCCAGCAGCCCCGGGACAGGCTTTCCACCCCTCCACTTT
TRBJ1-5	.	TRBV19	.	CASSPLGRLNQPQHF	TGTGCCAGTAGCCCCCTGGGCAGGTTGAATCAGCCCCAGCATTTT
TRBJ1-3	.	TRBV7-9	TRBD1	CASSLDRGPGNTIYF	TGTGCCAGCAGCTTAGACAGGGGGCCTGGAAACACCATATATTTT
TRBJ2-7	.	TRBV30	TRBD1	CAWAPGQGAYEQYF	TGTGCCTGGGCTCCGGGACAGGGGGCCTACGAGCAGTACTTC
TRBJ1-2	once	TRBV7-8	TRBD1	CASSGSQGAYGYTF	TGTGCCAGCTCCGGAAGTCAGGGGGCCTATGGCTACACCTTC
TRBJ1-4	.	TRBV19	.	CASSPGDVGEKLFF	TGTGCCAGTAGTCCAGGGGATGTAGGCGAAAAACTGTTTTTT
TRBJ1-2	.	TRBV3-1/TRBV3-2	TRBD1	CASSQEGGRGYTF	TGTGCCAGCAGCCAAGAAGGGGGCAGAGGCTACACCTTC
TRBJ2-1	.	TRBV19	.	CASSIVPGRNEQFF	TGTGCCAGTAGTATTGTCCCAGGGAGGAATGAGCAGTTCTTC
TRBJ1-1	.	TRBV11-2	TRBD1	CASSSFTGGFAEAFF	TGTGCCAGCAGCTCATTTACAGGGGGTTTCGCTGAAGCTTTCTTT
TRBJ1-1	.	TRBV27	.	CASSFLQGRMTEAFF	TGTGCCAGCAGTTTTTTACAGGGTAGGATGACTGAAGCTTTCTTT
TRBJ1-1	few	TRBV11-2	.	CASSPPGYTEAFF	TGTGCCAGCAGCCCGCCAGGGTACACTGAAGCTTTCTTT
TRBJ1-5	once	TRBV6-5	.	CASGTGGEDQPQHF	TGTGCCAGCGGGACTGGGGGGGAAGATCAGCCCCAGCATTTT
TRBJ2-1	.	TRBV3-1/TRBV3-2	.	CASSQSGTEQFF	TGTGCCAGCAGCCAATCAGGTACTGAGCAGTTCTTC